The 22 T cell receptor beta chains listed next were all sequenced from one sample in a study of cytomegalovirus exposure and HLA in healthy donors. Use of 60 Vbeta and 13 Jbeta primers characterized the PCR. Some clones are missing from TCRdb's copy, which holds only in-frame ones; the method was immunoSEQ multiplex PCR. The top ten hold about 2.8% of the sample, which has 120,000 or so clones, 60% to 85% seen once. The sample consisted of PBMCs. Receptors were obtained from a woman between 40 and 55 years old in good health and CMV-seropositive.

This clone was seen a few times. The J gene is TRBJ1-5, the V gene TRBV9; D ambiguous. Germline V gene data show CDR1 as SGDLS and CDR2 as YYNGEE. Trimming stripped 1 base from V and 1 base from J, with 6 bases between. CDR3 length equals 14 residues. The CDR3 protein is CASSVSGSNQPQHF. The CDR3 bases are TGTGCCAGCAGCGTATCCGGGAGCAATCAGCCCCAGCATTTT.

This clone was found a few times. The chain couples TRBV6-5 to TRBJ1-1; TRBD1 agrees at 9 bases. CDR1 MNHEY and CDR2 SVGAGI come from the germline V gene. This CDR3 contains 14 residues. The V gene end was trimmed by 7 bases and the J gene end by 5 bases; junction bases not matched to a gene: 8. The CDR3 reads CASIVTGGRTEAFF. Here the CDR3 DNA reads TGTGCCAGCATTGTGACAGGGGGTAGGACTGAAGCTTTCTTT.

The chain combines TRBV7-2 with TRBJ1-1, with D tentatively TRBD1 (5 bases). CDR1 and CDR2 from the germline V gene are SGHTA and FQGNSA. V was trimmed by 1 base and J by 0 bases, leaving 12 bases between them. CDR3 size: 16 residues. This CDR3 is CASSLVLWGLNTEAFF. Here the CDR3 DNA reads TGTGCCAGCAGCTTAGTGTTATGGGGCTTGAACACTGAAGCTTTCTTT.

V is TRBV7-2 and J is TRBJ1-4, with a weak D call TRBD1 (6 bases). Germline loops: CDR1 SGHTA, CDR2 FQGNSA. V was cut by 6 bases and J by 7 bases, with 9 bases left in between. The length of the CDR3 is 12 residues. CDR3 DNA sequence: TGTGCCAGCAGACCACAGGGTGAAAAACTGTTTTTT. Its translation: CASRPQGEKLFF.

This clone was recorded only once. The rearrangement joins TRBV6-5 to TRBJ2-1; TRBD2 matches 8 bases. J was trimmed by 1 base and V by 7 bases; bases with no gene match: 6. Germline lookup yields CDR1 MNHEY and CDR2 SVGAGI. The length of the CDR3 is 15 residues. The CDR3 nucleotides are TGTGCCAGCATGATAAGCGGGAGTTCCTACAATGAGCAGTTCTTC. Protein product: CASMISGSSYNEQFF.

The chain has TRBV29-1 and TRBJ1-4; D ambiguous. CDR1 and CDR2 (germline): SQVTM, ANQGSEA. The CDR3 is 12 amino acids. Between the trimmed V and J ends, which lost 4 bases and 0 bases, there was a span of 3 bases. The CDR3 is CSVASTNEKLFF. The CDR3 DNA reads TGCAGCGTTGCGTCAACTAATGAAAAACTGTTTTTT. The full variable domain, its missing parts supplied by reference TRBV29-1 and TRBJ1-4, is SAVISQKPSRDICQRGTSLTIQCQVDSQVTMMFWYRQQPGQSLTLIATANQGSEATYESGFVIDKFPISRPNLTFSTLTVSNMSPEDSSIYLCSVASTNEKLFFGSGTQLSVL.

This rearrangement joins TRBV5-1 to TRBJ2-5; D gene ambiguous. V lost 4 bases to trimming and J lost 1 base, with 5 bases between them. Germline V gives CDR1 SGHRS, CDR2 YFSETQ. This CDR3 has 12 amino acids. CDR3 loop: CASSDSQETQYF. CDR3 sequence (DNA): TGCGCCAGCAGCGACTCCCAAGAGACCCAGTACTTC. Using reference TRBV5-1 and TRBJ2-5 for the parts outside the CDR3, the full variable domain is KAGVTQTPRYLIKTRGQQVTLSCSPISGHRSVSWYQQTPGQGLQFLFEYFSETQRNKGNFPGRFSGRQFSNSRSEMNVSTLELGDSALYLCASSDSQETQYFGPGTRLLVL.

This sequence joins TRBV7-3 and TRBJ1-1; D gene uncertain. Trimming pared 6 bases from V and 5 bases from J, leaving 13 bases between. The CDR3 spans 13 residues. Germline-derived CDR1 and CDR2 are SGHTA and FQGTGA. This CDR3 reads CASSSGLITEAFF. CDR3 bases: TGTGCCAGCAGTAGTGGTCTTATTACTGAAGCTTTCTTT.

In its sample, this clone was seen a few times. The V call is TRBV28, the J call TRBJ2-2; TRBD2 is a possible D gene (6 bases). Germline V lookup: CDR1 MDHEN, CDR2 SYDVKM. This CDR3 is built from 14 residues. The V and J ends lost 7 bases and 4 bases respectively, with 13 bases between them. The CDR3 sequence: CASIMAGFTGELFF. Written as DNA, the CDR3 is TGTGCCAGCATTATGGCGGGATTCACCGGGGAGCTGTTTTTT.

The gene calls are TRBV19 and TRBJ1-1; D is unresolved. The germline V and J ends were trimmed by 5 bases and 5 bases, with 6 bases remaining between them. Per germline, CDR1 LNHDA and CDR2 SQIVND (reference sequence). The CDR3 is 11 amino acids. The CDR3 protein is CASSSGTEAFF. The DNA of the CDR3 is TGTGCCAGTAGTTCGGGGACTGAAGCTTTCTTT.

This clone was counted a few times. The chain combines TRBV30 with TRBJ2-7; 7 bases fit TRBD2. Unmatched junction bases numbered 6, after V lost 1 base and J lost 3 bases. Germline assignment: CDR1 GTSNPN and CDR2 SVGIG (reference sequence). CDR3 length: 14 residues. For the CDR3, the DNA is TGTGCCTGGAGTGCGGGGGGTAGTCTCTACGAGCAGTACTTC. Its protein product is CAWSAGGSLYEQYF. Complete variable domain (other parts from reference TRBV30 and TRBJ2-7): SQTIHQWPATLVQPVGSPLSLECTVEGTSNPNLYWYRQAAGRGLQLLFYSVGIGQISSEVPQNLSASRPQDRQFILSSKKLLLSDSGFYLCAWSAGGSLYEQYFGPGTRLTVT.

This chain links TRBV19 with TRBJ2-7, with 8 nucleotides matching TRBD1. V trimming: 7 bases; J trimming: 2 bases; junction bases outside the gene matches: 10. The germline V gene has CDR1 LNHDA and CDR2 SQIVND (reference sequence). The CDR3 sequence is 15 residues long. CDR3 protein: CASTITGTGTYEQYF. In nucleotides, the CDR3 is TGTGCCAGTACCATTACCGGGACAGGAACCTACGAGCAGTACTTC. The variable domain in full, with the rest retrieved from reference TRBV19 and TRBJ2-7, is DGGITQSPKYLFRKEGQNVTLSCEQNLNHDAMYWYRQDPGQGLRLIYYSQIVNDFQKGDIAEGYSVSREKKESFPLTVTSAQKNPTAFYLCASTITGTGTYEQYFGPGTRLTVT.

The chain employs TRBV27 and TRBJ1-5; tentative D call: TRBD1 (6 bases). The germline CDR1 and CDR2 sequences are MNHEY and SMNVEV (reference sequence). The CDR3 runs 16 residues. V was pared by 5 bases and J by 2 bases, with 16 bases between. CDR3 amino acids: CASSRIQGGGNQPQHF. The CDR3 nucleotides read TGTGCCAGCAGTCGGATACAGGGCGGAGGCAATCAGCCCCAGCATTTT.

The sample holds one count of this clone. This rearrangement joins TRBV28 to TRBJ2-7, with a possible D match to TRBD1 (5 bases). The length of the CDR3 is 12 residues. V dropped 3 bases and J dropped 9 bases, with 12 bases sitting between them. Germline CDR1 and CDR2: MDHEN and SYDVKM. The CDR3 sequence: CASSLTAPRQYF. The DNA for the CDR3 is TGTGCCAGCAGTTTGACAGCTCCAAGGCAGTACTTC.

The chain has TRBV28 and TRBJ1-1; 10 nucleotides match TRBD1. Trimming at V came to 5 bases and at J to 3 bases, leaving 6 bases not matched to a gene. In germline, CDR1 is MDHEN, CDR2 SYDVKM. The CDR3 covers 15 residues. CDR3 in DNA: TGTGCCAGCAGTCCCTTGGGGACAGGGGACACTGAAGCTTTCTTT. Its translation is CASSPLGTGDTEAFF.

This clone has just a few counts. The rearrangement uses TRBV11-2 and TRBJ2-3, with a tentative D call TRBD2 (6 bases). V lost 1 base to trimming and J lost 5 bases, with 16 bases between them. Germline assignment: CDR1 SGHAT and CDR2 FQNNGV. This CDR3 is built from 16 residues. CDR3 in amino acids: CASSLGTSTKGDTQYF. As DNA, the CDR3 is TGTGCCAGCAGCTTAGGAACTAGCACAAAAGGAGATACGCAGTATTTT.

The chain employs TRBV4-1 and TRBJ1-2; D remains ambiguous. CDR3 length equals 15 residues. Germline CDR1 is MGHRA and CDR2 is YSYEKL. V was pared by 1 base and J by 5 bases, with 14 bases between. DNA of the CDR3: TGCGCCAGCAGCCAAGCCGACACGACATCATATGGCTACACCTTC. Amino acid sequence: CASSQADTTSYGYTF.

A few counts support this clone. The V gene is TRBV30, the J gene TRBJ1-1, with D possibly matching TRBD1 (5 bases). The length of the CDR3 is 16 residues. Germline V lookup: CDR1 GTSNPN, CDR2 SVGIG (reference sequence). CDR3 nucleotide sequence: TGTCACTGGAGTGTAGAAGCGGGGGGAGTTGGCACTGAAGCTTTCTTT. This encodes CHWSVEAGGVGTEAFF.

The chain employs TRBV7-2 and TRBJ2-7; TRBD2 matches at 9 bases. With 1 base clipped from V and 5 bases from J, the junction kept 12 bases outside the gene matches. CDR3 length: 17 amino acids. Per germline, CDR1 SGHTA and CDR2 FQGNSA. CDR3 amino acids: CASSLEGAGGSFNEQYF. The CDR3 DNA sequence: TGTGCCAGCAGCTTAGAAGGGGCGGGAGGGTCTTTCAACGAGCAGTACTTC.

The genes are TRBV11-2 and TRBJ2-3; possible D gene TRBD2, 7 bases. Trimming stripped 5 bases from V and 2 bases from J, with 17 bases between. The V gene's germline CDR1 is SGHAT and CDR2 FQNNGV. CDR3 length: 16 amino acids. Here the CDR3 DNA reads TGTGCCAGCAGCCCTAGGGGGGGGAGTTCCACAGATACGCAGTATTTT. Protein sequence: CASSPRGGSSTDTQYF. The full variable domain, completed using reference TRBV11-2 and TRBJ2-3, is EAGVAQSPRYKIIEKRQSVAFWCNPISGHATLYWYQQILGQGPKLLIQFQNNGVVDDSQLPKDRFSAERLKGVDSTLKIQPAKLEDSAVYLCASSPRGGSSTDTQYFGPGTRLTVL.

This clone was observed a few times. The V gene is TRBV7-2, the J gene TRBJ1-4; D perhaps matches TRBD1 (5 bases). In germline, CDR1 is SGHTA, CDR2 FQGNSA. Deletions cut 5 bases from V and 1 base from J, with 8 bases between. This CDR3 has 14 amino acids. Written as DNA, the CDR3 is TGTGCCAGCAGCCTGGGGGGAACTAATGAAAAACTGTTTTTT. Translation gives CASSLGGTNEKLFF.

This clone was found a few times. This chain joins TRBV30 and TRBJ2-7; weak D call: TRBD1 (5 bases). Germline V gene lookup returns CDR1 GTSNPN and CDR2 SVGIG (reference sequence). The CDR3 is made up of 14 amino acids. V was pared by 4 bases and J by 0 bases, with 13 bases between. CDR3 DNA: TGTGCCTGGACTTCCCGACAGTTCTCCTACGAGCAGTACTTC. Its translation is CAWTSRQFSYEQYF.